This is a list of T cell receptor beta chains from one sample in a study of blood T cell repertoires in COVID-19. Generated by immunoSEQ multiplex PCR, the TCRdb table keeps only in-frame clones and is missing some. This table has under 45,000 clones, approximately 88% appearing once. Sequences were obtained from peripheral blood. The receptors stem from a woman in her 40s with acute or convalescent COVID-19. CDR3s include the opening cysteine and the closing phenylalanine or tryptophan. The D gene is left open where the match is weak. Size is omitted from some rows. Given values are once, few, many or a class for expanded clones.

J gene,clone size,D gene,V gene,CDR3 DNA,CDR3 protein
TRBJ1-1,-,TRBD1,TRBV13,TGTGCCAGCAGCTTAGAGGGGGACAGGGAGAGTTCAGGAGCTTTCTTT,CASSLEGDRESSGAFF
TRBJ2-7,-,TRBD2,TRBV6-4,TGTGCCAGGGATAGGACCGAGGGAGAAGCGGGAGGGCCCTCGTTTGACGAGCAGTACTTC,CARDRTEGEAGGPSFDEQYF
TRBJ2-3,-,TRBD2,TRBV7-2,TGTGCCAGCAGCTTAGCGGTTGCGGGGGTCACAGATACGCAGTATTTT,CASSLAVAGVTDTQYF
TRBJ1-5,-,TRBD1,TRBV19,TGTGCCAGTAGTATAAGGACCGCCTCAGGGGGTCAGCCCCAGCATTTT,CASSIRTASGGQPQHF
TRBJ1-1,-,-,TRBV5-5,TGTGCCAGCAGCTTTCGACAGCTCCTAGGATCCTCTGCTGAAGCTTTCTTT,CASSFRQLLGSSAEAFF
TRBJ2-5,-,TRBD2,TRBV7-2,TGTGCCAGCAGCCCTCTACTAGCGGGGGGGGAAGAGACCCAGTACTTC,CASSPLLAGGEETQYF
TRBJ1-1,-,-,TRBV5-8,TGTGCCAGCAGCTTTCCACAGAACACTGAAGCTTTCTTT,CASSFPQNTEAFF
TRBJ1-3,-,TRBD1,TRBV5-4,TGTGCCAGCAGCTTGGCCGGGACAGGGGCGGGAAACACCATATATTTT,CASSLAGTGAGNTIYF
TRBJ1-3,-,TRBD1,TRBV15,TGTGCCACCAGCAGAGGTAGGGGGACAGGACCTAGCACCATATATTTT,CATSRGRGTGPSTIYF
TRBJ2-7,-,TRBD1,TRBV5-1,TGCGCCAGCAGCTTGGGACAGGGGGGGTACGAGCAGTACTTC,CASSLGQGGYEQYF
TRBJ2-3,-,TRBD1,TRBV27,TGTGCCAGCAGTTCAAGGGGACAGGGGAAGGTTGGGGATACGCAGTATTTT,CASSSRGQGKVGDTQYF
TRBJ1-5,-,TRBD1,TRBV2,TGTGCCAGCAGAGAGACAGGGGTCTCAATGGATAGGCATTTT,CASRETGVSMDRHF
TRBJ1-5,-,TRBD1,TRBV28,TGTGCCAGCAGTTCGCGACAGGGAGGAAGCAATCAGCCCCAGCATTTT,CASSSRQGGSNQPQHF
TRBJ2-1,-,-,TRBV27,TGTGCCAGCAGTTCACCTGCCGACTACGCCTCGGGGGATGAGCAGTTCTTC,CASSSPADYASGDEQFF
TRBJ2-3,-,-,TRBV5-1,TGCGCCAGCAGCTTGGTCCTCACAGATACGCAGTATTTT,CASSLVLTDTQYF
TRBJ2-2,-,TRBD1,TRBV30,TGTGCCTGGAATAGGGACAGGGCCAGGACCGGGGAGCTGTTTTTT,CAWNRDRARTGELFF
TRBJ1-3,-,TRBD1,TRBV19,TGTGCCAGTCGCAGACAGGGTTACAGTGGAAACACCATATATTTT,CASRRQGYSGNTIYF
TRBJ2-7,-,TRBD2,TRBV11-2,TGTGCCAGCAGCCCGAGCGGGAGAAGTTACGAGCAGTACTTC,CASSPSGRSYEQYF
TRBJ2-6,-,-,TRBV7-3,TGTGCCAGCAGCTTAATAGGGCGGGGGCTGGGGGCCAACGTCCTGACTTTC,CASSLIGRGLGANVLTF
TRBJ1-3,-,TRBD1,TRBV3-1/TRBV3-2,TGTGCCAGCAGCGAAACAGGGGGCCGTGGAAACACCATATATTTT,CASSETGGRGNTIYF
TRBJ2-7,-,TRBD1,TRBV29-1,TGCAGCGTTACAGGGGGCATCGACGAGCAGTACTTC,CSVTGGIDEQYF
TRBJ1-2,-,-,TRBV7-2,TGTGCCAGCAGCTTCAGGTTGTCCCGAGGCTACACCTTC,CASSFRLSRGYTF
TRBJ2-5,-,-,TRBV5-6,TGTGCCAGCAGCCGGAGAGAGACCCAGTACTTC,CASSRRETQYF
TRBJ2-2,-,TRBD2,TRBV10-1,TGCGCCAGCAGTGAGTCAACTAGCGGGGGTAACACCGGGGAGCTGTTTTTT,CASSESTSGGNTGELFF
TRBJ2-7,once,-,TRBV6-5,TGTGCCAGCAGGCAGGGCTACTCCTACGAGCAGTACTTC,CASRQGYSYEQYF
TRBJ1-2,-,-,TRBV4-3,TGCGCCAGCAGCCCGAGCAGGGCGGCGAGCGATGGCTACACCTTC,CASSPSRAASDGYTF
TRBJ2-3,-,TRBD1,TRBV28,TGTGCCAGCAACCTCCTGGACAGGGAGGTTGGCGCAGATACGCAGTATTTT,CASNLLDREVGADTQYF
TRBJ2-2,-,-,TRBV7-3,TGTGCCAGCAGCTTTACGAACACCGGGGAGCTGTTTTTT,CASSFTNTGELFF
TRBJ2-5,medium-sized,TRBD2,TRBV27,TGTGCCAGCAGTCCGGGACTACAAGAGACCCAGTACTTC,CASSPGLQETQYF
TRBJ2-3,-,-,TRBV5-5,TGTGCCAGCAGCTCACGACCGGGGCCCTGGGAGGATTTT,CASSSRPGPWEDF
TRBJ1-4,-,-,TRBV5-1,TGCGCCAGCAGCTTATTAAGGGGGTCGGGGGAAAAACTGTTTTTT,CASSLLRGSGEKLFF
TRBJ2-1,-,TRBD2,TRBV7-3,TGTGCCAGCAGGTTGGGACTAGCGGGATGGAATGAGCAGTTCTTC,CASRLGLAGWNEQFF
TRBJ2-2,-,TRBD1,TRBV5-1,TGCGCCAGCAGCTCTGGACAGGCGAACACCGGGGAGCTGTTTTTT,CASSSGQANTGELFF
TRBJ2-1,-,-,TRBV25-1,TGTGCCAGCACTCTTAGGGGTTGGGGATACAATGAGCAGTTCTTC,CASTLRGWGYNEQFF
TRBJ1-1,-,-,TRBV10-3,TGTGCCATCAGTGAGGTAGGGGAGAACACTGAAGCTTTCTTT,CAISEVGENTEAFF
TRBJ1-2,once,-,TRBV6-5,TGTGCCAGCAGTTACTCAGCCGGACTAGGCCGTGTCGGCTACACCTTC,CASSYSAGLGRVGYTF
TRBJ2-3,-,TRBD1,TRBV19,TGTGCCAGTACCCAGGGGGCGTTCACAGATACGCAGTATTTT,CASTQGAFTDTQYF
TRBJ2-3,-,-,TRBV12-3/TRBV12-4,TGTGCCAGCAGTTTAGTGGGACTAGATACGCAGTATTTT,CASSLVGLDTQYF
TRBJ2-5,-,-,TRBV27,TGTGCCAGCAGTTTTCAACAGGGCTCTCAAGAGACCCAGTACTTC,CASSFQQGSQETQYF
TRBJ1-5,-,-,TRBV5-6,TGTGCCAGCAGCTTACAGGGTTGGGGCAATCAGCCCCAGCATTTT,CASSLQGWGNQPQHF
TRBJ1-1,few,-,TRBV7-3,TGTGCCAGCAGCTTCGGAGCGAACACTGAAGCTTTCTTT,CASSFGANTEAFF
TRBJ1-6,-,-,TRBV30,TGTGCCCGCGGACAGACGGATAATTCACCCCTCCACTTT,CARGQTDNSPLHF
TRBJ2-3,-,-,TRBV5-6,TGTGCCAGCAGCTTGGAATGGCGGGGCGGAGATACGCAGTATTTT,CASSLEWRGGDTQYF
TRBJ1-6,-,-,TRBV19,TGTGCCAGTAGTATGGCCGGGATCCTAAATTCACCCCTCCACTTT,CASSMAGILNSPLHF
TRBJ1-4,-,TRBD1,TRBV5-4,TGTGCCAGCAGCCCGGGGACAGGGGCCGGTGAAAAACTGTTTTTT,CASSPGTGAGEKLFF
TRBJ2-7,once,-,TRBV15,TGTGCCACCAGCAGAGGACCTACAGGGTCGGCCGGATACGAGCAGTACTTC,CATSRGPTGSAGYEQYF